This T cell receptor (beta chain) was documented in a study of cytomegalovirus exposure and HLA in healthy donors. The CDR3 consists of 15 residues. V lost 2 bases to trimming and J lost 0 bases, with 8 bases between them. Germline CDR1 SGHTA, CDR2 FQGTGA. Study-level points and caveats: TCR sequences were mostly rare, though some public TCRs occurred in many donors. In a later analysis, approximately 15,000 TCR beta sequences were associated with HLA alleles at 0.05 false discovery rate. Highly shared sequence variants in one cluster were likely a sequencing artifact.

Despite likely unrecorded immune exposures, the donors were nominally healthy at the time of sampling. As concerns this clone: The antigen is undetermined.

With 60 Vbeta and 13 Jbeta primers, the PCR was carried out. Libraries were prepared by immunoSEQ multiplex PCR; TCRdb keeps only in-frame clonotypes and omits some of them. The sample carries around 78,000 clones, approximately 84% recorded once. Sequenced input: PBMCs. The chain couples TRBV7-3 to TRBJ2-1; D uncertain. This clonotype was sampled from a woman in her forties or fifties in good health and CMV-seronegative. The CDR3 DNA reads TGTGCCAGCAGCTTAGACTCAAGCTCCTACAATGAGCAGTTCTTC. As protein: CASSLDSSSYNEQFF.